A selection of T cell receptor beta chains follows, all from one sample in a study of shared clonotypes between healthy human individuals. The repertoire was sequenced with immunoSEQ multiplex PCR; TCRdb's copy has only in-frame clones and lacks some. The sample includes around 550,000 clones, 90% to 96% of them seen just once. The sequenced material came from naive CD4+ T cells sorted from blood. The origin of the receptors is a woman aged 25 to 39 in good health. The CDR3 runs from the conserved cysteine through the conserved F or W. The order of the fields is CDR3 DNA, CDR3 protein, D gene, J gene, V gene, clone size. D genes are given only for firm matches. Clone sizes are given selectively: once, few, many, or a class where the clone is expanded.

TGTGCCAGCAGCTTAGGCCCGTCTGCTCAAAACACCATATATTTT CASSLGPSAQNTIYF . TRBJ1-3 TRBV7-9 .
TGTGCCAGCAGCTACCGCAGGGGAAACACTGAAGCTTTCTTT CASSYRRGNTEAFF . TRBJ1-1 TRBV7-8 .
TGCAGCGTCGTTGTTAGGGGAGCATTGATAGCGGGAGGGTGGGGCAATGAGCAGTTCTTC CSVVVRGALIAGGWGNEQFF TRBD2 TRBJ2-1 TRBV29-1 .
TGTGCCAGCAGCTTAACCCACGAGCAGTACTTC CASSLTHEQYF . TRBJ2-7 TRBV11-2 .
TGTGCCAGCAGCCCAGGGTACCTATTGACTGAAGCTTTCTTT CASSPGYLLTEAFF . TRBJ1-1 TRBV7-2 .
TGTGCCAGTAGTATTATTAGCGGGGGAACCTACGAGCAGTACTTC CASSIISGGTYEQYF TRBD2 TRBJ2-7 TRBV19 .
TGTGCCAGTAGTATTCAGGGGAACTATGGCTACACCTTC CASSIQGNYGYTF . TRBJ1-2 TRBV19 .
TGTGCCAGCAGCCAAGGAGGGCCTCAGACCAATGAGCAGTTCTTC CASSQGGPQTNEQFF . TRBJ2-1 TRBV7-8 .
TGTGCCACCAGCAGAGAACAGGGGAACTATGGCTACACCTTC CATSREQGNYGYTF TRBD1 TRBJ1-2 TRBV15 .
TGTGCCAGCAGCTCACTAGACAGGGGAGGTGACTATGGCTACACCTTC CASSSLDRGGDYGYTF TRBD1 TRBJ1-2 TRBV11-3 once
TGTGCCAGTACAGGGTGGGATTCACCCCTCCACTTT CASTGWDSPLHF . TRBJ1-6 TRBV28 .
TGTGCCAGCAGCCAAGTGGACAGCTCGGACTACGAGCAGTACTTC CASSQVDSSDYEQYF . TRBJ2-7 TRBV4-2 .
TGCGCCAGCAGCCTCGGGACTAGCGGGAGTTACAATGAGCAGTTCTTC CASSLGTSGSYNEQFF TRBD2 TRBJ2-1 TRBV5-1 .
TGTGCCAGCAGTCCGTCCTGGTACGAGCAGTACTTC CASSPSWYEQYF . TRBJ2-7 TRBV28 .
TGTGCCAGCATCCGTGGCAGGAGCTCTGGAAACACCATATATTTT CASIRGRSSGNTIYF . TRBJ1-3 TRBV28 .
TGTGCCAGCAGTTTAACTTATCCCGGGACAGGGGATGAAAAACTGTTTTTT CASSLTYPGTGDEKLFF TRBD1 TRBJ1-4 TRBV2 .
TGTGCCAGTAGTTTCACCGGGAACTCCCAGCATTTT CASSFTGNSQHF . TRBJ1-5 TRBV19 few
TGCGCCAGCAGTGACTCTCAGGGTGTTTCATACAATGAGCAGTTCTTC CASSDSQGVSYNEQFF . TRBJ2-1 TRBV10-1 .
TGTGCCAGCAGGGCCCAGGGGGGGAACACTGAAGCTTTCTTT CASRAQGGNTEAFF TRBD1 TRBJ1-1 TRBV6-1 .
TGTGCCAGCAGCTTAGTCCCGGGAGGCATCACAGATACGCAGTATTTT CASSLVPGGITDTQYF TRBD2 TRBJ2-3 TRBV11-2 .
TGTGCCAGCAGTTTACAGGGGGTGGGTCAGCCCCAGCATTTT CASSLQGVGQPQHF TRBD1 TRBJ1-5 TRBV2 .
TGTGCCAGCAAAAAAGACAGGGCTGGGGCCAACGTCCTGACTTTC CASKKDRAGANVLTF TRBD1 TRBJ2-6 TRBV6-5 .
TGTGCCAGCTCCCCCGGGAGCGGCCTGGACTACGAGCAGTACTTC CASSPGSGLDYEQYF . TRBJ2-7 TRBV18 .
TGCGCCAGCAGTCAACAGGAGAACACTGAAGCTTTCTTT CASSQQENTEAFF . TRBJ1-1 TRBV10-1 once
TGCGCCAGCAGCCGATCTGGACAGGGTCTTCTCCACGAGCAGTACTTC CASSRSGQGLLHEQYF TRBD1 TRBJ2-7 TRBV4-3 .
TGTGCCAGCAGTGAAAACCTTAGCGCCGAGCAGTACTTC CASSENLSAEQYF . TRBJ2-7 TRBV2 .
TGTGCCAGCAGTCCCAAGCGGGAGAGCTACGAGCAGTACTTC CASSPKRESYEQYF TRBD2 TRBJ2-7 TRBV27 .
TGTGCCAGCAGCGTAGAGGCGGGTAGCACAGATACGCAGTATTTT CASSVEAGSTDTQYF . TRBJ2-3 TRBV9 once
TGTGCCAGCAGCGCCGACGTTCGTGGGGGCGCGAACTATGGCTACACCTTC CASSADVRGGANYGYTF . TRBJ1-2 TRBV9 once
TGTGCCAACCCGACATACTTGGGCACTGAAGCTTTCTTT CANPTYLGTEAFF . TRBJ1-1 TRBV5-8 .
TGCGCCAGCAGCGCTAGGGGCATGAACACTGAAGCTTTCTTT CASSARGMNTEAFF . TRBJ1-1 TRBV5-1 .
TGTGCCAGCAGCTTGGGGGGGTTCTACGAGCAGTACTTC CASSLGGFYEQYF . TRBJ2-7 TRBV5-8 .
TGTGCCAGCGGAGGGCGGACGTGGGAAAAACTGTTTTTT CASGGRTWEKLFF . TRBJ1-4 TRBV2 .
TGTGCCAGCAGCCCTGGGGGAGTGAACACTGAAGCTTTCTTT CASSPGGVNTEAFF . TRBJ1-1 TRBV7-7 .
TGTGCCAGCAGTTACGGGACAGCATCCTCTGGAAACACCATATATTTT CASSYGTASSGNTIYF TRBD1 TRBJ1-3 TRBV6-6 .
TGTGCCAGCAGCCCGGGACACGCTACGTCTGGCTACACCTTC CASSPGHATSGYTF . TRBJ1-2 TRBV7-3 .
TGTGCCAGCAGTTTGCCGGGACAGGGTCCATACGAGCAGTACTTC CASSLPGQGPYEQYF TRBD1 TRBJ2-7 TRBV6-6 .
TGTGCCAGTAGTATAGGGGGGGGTACCTACAATGAGCAGTTCTTC CASSIGGGTYNEQFF TRBD2 TRBJ2-1 TRBV19 .
TGTGCCAGCACCGATCGGACGTCGGGCGGCGAAAAACTGTTTTTT CASTDRTSGGEKLFF . TRBJ1-4 TRBV5-6 .
TGTGCCAGCGGGTCGGGGGGATACGGCACTGAAGCTTTCTTT CASGSGGYGTEAFF . TRBJ1-1 TRBV7-9 .
TGTGCCAGCAGCTTACTAAGCGGGAGAGGCAATGAGCAGTTCTTC CASSLLSGRGNEQFF TRBD2 TRBJ2-1 TRBV7-9 .
TGTGCTAGTGGTTTGTGGAGACAGCCCCAGCATTTT CASGLWRQPQHF . TRBJ1-5 TRBV12-5 .